The clone carrying this T cell receptor beta chain was counted only a few times. Antigen specificity is unknown. Every bit of the isolated RNA underwent reverse transcription, so sequencing read expressed TCRB transcripts. Sequencing used immunoSEQ multiplex PCR; TCRdb keeps in-frame clones, though not all of them. The sample lists some 63,000 clones, approximately 50% occurring once. This sample is part of a study of beta chain features in type 1 diabetes. Overall study results and limits: Among patients with Type 1 diabetes, TCRB CDR3s were moderately but significantly shorter in every one of the four CD4+ subsets. Researchers caution that PCR might favor shorter templates, equally among patients and controls.

The ends were cut back, 2 bases at V and 10 bases at J, with 7 bases in the middle. The CDR3 totals 10 residues. CDR1 is SGHRS and CDR2 is YFSETQ in the germline V gene. The receptor's source is a man aged 25 to 45 with type 1 diabetes. The source material was central memory CD4+ T cells from blood. The chain combines TRBV5-1 with TRBJ2-7, with no clear D. The CDR3 region has the DNA TGCGCCAGCAGCTTCCATCCCCAGTACTTC. This gives the protein CASSFHPQYF. Filled out from reference TRBV5-1 and TRBJ2-7, the complete variable domain reads KAGVTQTPRYLIKTRGQQVTLSCSPISGHRSVSWYQQTPGQGLQFLFEYFSETQRNKGNFPGRFSGRQFSNSRSEMNVSTLELGDSALYLCASSFHPQYFGPGTRLTVT.